This T cell receptor (beta chain) stems from a study of blood T cell repertoires in COVID-19. Study overall: Sites in the United States, Italy and Spain provided acute and convalescent COVID-19 samples. Sources were T cells, B-cell-depleted T cells, or PBMCs; the material itself was cDNA or gDNA.

Participants were placed into cohorts based on the clinical history they reported. Clones were read by immunoSEQ multiplex PCR, and TCRdb kept only the in-frame ones, dropping some. The data show approximately 470,000 clones, about 90% seen once. The CDR3 is made up of 15 amino acids. Trimming at V came to 6 bases and at J to 4 bases, leaving 9 bases not matched to a gene. Germline CDR1 reads MNHEY; CDR2 reads SVGAGI. The sequenced material came from PBMCs or T cells enriched from blood (not recorded which). The chain uses TRBV6-5 and TRBJ1-5; 7 positions match TRBD1. This sequence was found in a woman aged 18-29 years who had recovered from COVID-19. CDR3 DNA sequence: TGTGCCAGCAGGCCGGGACAGACCTATAATCAGCCCCAGCATTTT. The encoded protein is CASRPGQTYNQPQHF.